This T cell receptor (beta chain) is drawn from a study of blood T cell repertoires in COVID-19. Study-level background: Samples of COVID-19 (acute and convalescent) were obtained from the United States, Italy and Spain. From T cells, B-cell-depleted T cells, or PBMCs came the material, which was cDNA or gDNA.

Study processing details: How many nucleated cells were present was estimated from reference gene primer amplification. Some clones are missing from TCRdb's copy, which holds only in-frame ones; the method was immunoSEQ multiplex PCR. That table furnishes V, J and clone size, whereas the DNA furnished D and trimming. The table lists 84,000 or so clones, approximately 80% of them singletons. Sequencing input: peripheral blood. This receptor was identified in an older man with acute or convalescent COVID-19.

The CDR3 DNA is TGTGCCAGTAGTATCACAGGGGGCGTCCACACAGATACGCAGTATTTT. It encodes CASSITGGVHTDTQYF. The chain links TRBV19 to TRBJ2-3; 9 nucleotides line up with TRBD1. Germline loops: CDR1 LNHDA, CDR2 SQIVND (reference sequence). V shed 3 bases and J 2 bases; nucleotides not matched to a gene: 6. This CDR3 contains 16 residues.